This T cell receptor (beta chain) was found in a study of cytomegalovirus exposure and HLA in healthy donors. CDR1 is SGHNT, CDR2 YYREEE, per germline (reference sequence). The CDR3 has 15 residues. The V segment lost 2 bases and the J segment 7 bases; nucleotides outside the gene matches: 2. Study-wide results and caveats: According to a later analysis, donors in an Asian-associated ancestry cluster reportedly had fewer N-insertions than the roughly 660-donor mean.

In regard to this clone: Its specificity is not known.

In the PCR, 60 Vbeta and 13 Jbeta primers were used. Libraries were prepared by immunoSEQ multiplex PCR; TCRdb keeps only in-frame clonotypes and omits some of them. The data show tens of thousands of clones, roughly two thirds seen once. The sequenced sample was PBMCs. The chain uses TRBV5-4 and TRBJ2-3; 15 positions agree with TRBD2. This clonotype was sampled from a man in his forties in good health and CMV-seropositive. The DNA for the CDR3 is TGTGCCAGCAGCTTTGGACTAGCGGGAGGGAATACGCAGTATTTT. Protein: CASSFGLAGGNTQYF.